The 28 T cell receptor beta chains below were found in one sample sequenced in a study of response to subunit inactivated influenza vaccine. TCRdb re-called the RT-PCR reads through MiXCR, storing one row per CDR3 protein. The sample lists about 480,000 distinct CDR3 sequences; around 13% were seen once. This specimen consisted of PBMCs from blood, obtained 40 to 50 days after vaccination. These receptors came from a man aged 50 to 59 who received an inactivated influenza vaccine.

This sequence joins TRBV20-1 and TRBJ2-3; 8 positions match TRBD1. CDR1 and CDR2 from the germline V gene are DFQATT and SNEGSKA (reference sequence). J lost 3 bases, V lost 3 bases, and 8 bases had no gene match. The CDR3 runs to 15 residues. CDR3 sequence: CSASRDRGRTDTQYF. In nucleotides, the CDR3 is TGCAGTGCTAGTCGCGACAGGGGTCGAACAGATACGCAGTATTTT.

In its sample, this clonotype was seen a few times. The V gene is TRBV5-1, the J gene TRBJ2-2, with D unresolved. With 7 bases removed from V and 1 base from J, the gap between germline ends came to 8 bases. The length of the CDR3 is 13 residues. Germline values: CDR1 SGHRS, CDR2 YFSETQ. CDR3 residues: CASFRGNTGELFF. The CDR3 bases are TGCGCCAGCTTTAGAGGGAACACCGGGGAGCTGTTTTTT. The full variable domain, its missing parts supplied by reference TRBV5-1 and TRBJ2-2, is KAGVTQTPRYLIKTRGQQVTLSCSPISGHRSVSWYQQTPGQGLQFLFEYFSETQRNKGNFPGRFSGRQFSNSRSEMNVSTLELGDSALYLCASFRGNTGELFFGEGSRLTVL.

This clonotype occurred many times. The chain combines TRBV7-2 with TRBJ2-5, with 8 bases fitting TRBD1. Trimming cost V 4 bases and J 7 bases; bases outside gene matches: 8. CDR1 and CDR2 from the germline V gene are SGHTA and FQGNSA. The CDR3 runs to 14 residues. DNA of the CDR3: TGTGCCAGCAGCTCCATGACAGGGGATGTGACCCAGTACTTC. This encodes CASSSMTGDVTQYF.

The rearrangement uses TRBV4-1 and TRBJ1-5; D ambiguous. Germline lookup yields CDR1 MGHRA and CDR2 YSYEKL. V lost 8 bases and J 3 bases, leaving 17 bases between the germline ends. The CDR3 runs 15 residues. CDR3 nucleotide sequence: TGCGCCAGCGGACTCTACTACACCGACAATCAGCCCCAGCATTTT. This sequence encodes CASGLYYTDNQPQHF.

There are a few counts of this clonotype. The J gene is TRBJ2-7, the V gene TRBV20-1, with D possibly being TRBD1 or TRBD2 (5 bases each). Trimming pared 0 bases from V and 3 bases from J, leaving 9 bases between. The CDR3 loop spans 13 amino acids. Germline V lookup: CDR1 DFQATT, CDR2 SNEGSKA (reference sequence). The CDR3 DNA reads as TGCAGTGCTAGAGACATGAGGGGCTACGAGCAGTACTTC. Its protein is CSARDMRGYEQYF.

This clonotype has ten or more counts. The chain combines TRBV20-1 with TRBJ2-3; D is unclear. The germline gives CDR1 DFQATT, CDR2 SNEGSKA (reference sequence). V was shortened by 6 bases and J by 2 bases, with 12 bases between the two germline ends. The CDR3 contains 13 residues. The DNA for the CDR3 is TGCAGTGCGAGGCTCTTAGACACAGATACGCAGTATTTT. It translates to CSARLLDTDTQYF.

The chain links TRBV7-9 to TRBJ1-2, with TRBD1 matching 7 bases. V lost 5 bases to trimming and J lost 9 bases; unmatched junction nucleotides: 6. The germline V gene has CDR1 SEHNR and CDR2 FQNEAQ (reference sequence). The length of the CDR3 is 12 residues. This chain's CDR3 is CASSVSGGSYTF. CDR3 coding DNA: TGTGCCAGCAGCGTTTCAGGGGGGAGCTACACCTTC.

This clonotype was seen more than once but under ten times. This chain links TRBV19 with TRBJ2-7; D is perhaps TRBD1 (7 bases). The germline V and J ends were trimmed by 3 bases and 1 base, with 19 bases remaining between them. CDR3 length: 17 residues. Looked up from germline, CDR1 is LNHDA and CDR2 is SQIVND (reference sequence). CDR3 bases: TGTGCCAGTAGTATCCCCCCCGGAGGGACAGTGTCCTACGAGCAGTACTTC. This translates into CASSIPPGGTVSYEQYF.

Ten or more counts support this clonotype. The chain recombines TRBV16 with TRBJ2-7; D is possibly TRBD1 or TRBD2 (7 bases each). Deletions cut 0 bases from V and 4 bases from J, with 13 bases between. Germline V gene sequence: CDR1 KGHSY, CDR2 FQNENV. The CDR3 contains 15 residues. DNA of the CDR3: TGTGCCAGCAGCCAATCGGGAGGGGGCAGTTACGAGCAGTACTTC. It encodes CASSQSGGGSYEQYF. Drawing the rest from reference TRBV16 and TRBJ2-7, the complete variable domain is GEEVAQTPKHLVRGEGQKAKLYCAPIKGHSYVFWYQQVLKNEFKFLISFQNENVFDETGMPKERFSAKCLPNSPCSLEIQATKLEDSAVYFCASSQSGGGSYEQYFGPGTRLTVT.

This clonotype was observed at least ten times. The V gene is TRBV12-3 or TRBV12-4, the J gene TRBJ1-1, with D possibly matching TRBD1 (6 bases). The CDR3 totals 11 residues. V lost 10 bases and J 7 bases, leaving 13 bases between the germline ends. CDR3 sequence reads: CATALTGEAFF. As DNA, the CDR3 is TGTGCCACTGCTCTGACAGGTGAAGCTTTCTTT.

The table lists this clonotype with a few counts. The chain employs TRBV7-9 and TRBJ2-7, with D tentatively TRBD1 (6 bases). V lost 1 base and J 2 bases, leaving 9 bases between the germline ends. Per germline, CDR1 SEHNR and CDR2 FQNEAQ (reference sequence). This CDR3 is 14 amino acids long. The CDR3 region is CASSLEGGTYEQYF. CDR3 coding DNA: TGTGCCAGCAGCTTAGAAGGGGGAACCTACGAGCAGTACTTC.

The chain employs TRBV7-6 and TRBJ2-7; D possibly corresponds to TRBD1 (5 bases). This CDR3 has 15 amino acids. Trimming shortened V by 1 base and J by 3 bases, and 13 bases separated the two germline ends. In germline, CDR1 is SGHVS, CDR2 FNYEAQ. CDR3 residues: CASSLGRQGSYEQYF. The CDR3 DNA sequence: TGTGCCAGCAGCTTAGGTCGTCAGGGTAGCTACGAGCAGTACTTC.

The chain uses TRBV12-3 or TRBV12-4 and TRBJ2-7; maybe TRBD1 (5 bases). The CDR3 spans 12 residues. The V and J ends lost 7 bases and 6 bases respectively, with 13 bases between them. CDR3 loop: CASMFRASEQYF. The CDR3 coding sequence is TGTGCCAGCATGTTCAGGGCCTCCGAGCAGTACTTC.

This clonotype was counted a few times. Here the CDR3 reads CASSLAGWDGYTF. CDR3 sequence (DNA): TGTGCCAGCAGCTTAGCAGGGTGGGACGGCTACACCTTC. J is TRBJ1-2 and V is TRBV7-9; D is perhaps TRBD1 (5 bases). The germline V gene has CDR1 SEHNR and CDR2 FQNEAQ (reference sequence). Trimming took 0 bases from V and 8 from J, leaving 10 bases between them. The CDR3 spans 13 residues.

This sequence joins TRBV6-2 or TRBV6-3 and TRBJ1-1, with D hard to call. This CDR3 comprises 14 residues. The V and J ends lost 2 bases and 1 base respectively, with 8 bases between them. CDR1 is MNHEY and CDR2 is SVGEGT in the germline V gene. CDR3 loop: CASSYQQKNTEAFF. CDR3 sequence (DNA): TGTGCCAGCAGTTACCAACAGAAGAACACTGAAGCTTTCTTT.

The rearrangement joins TRBV3-1 to TRBJ1-1; D is unresolved. This CDR3 has 15 residues. Per the germline V gene, CDR1 is LGHDT and CDR2 is YNNKEL (reference sequence). V was pared by 10 bases and J by 1 base, with 19 bases between. DNA for the CDR3: TGTGCCACCTGCCAATTCCGGGCCCGGAACACTGAAGCTTTCTTT. Its protein is CATCQFRARNTEAFF.

The sample holds many counts of this clonotype. The chain recombines TRBV20-1 with TRBJ2-7; TRBD1 matches 9 bases. The CDR3 is made up of 16 amino acids. Germline CDR1 DFQATT, CDR2 SNEGSKA (reference sequence). The V gene end was trimmed by 0 bases and the J gene end by 4 bases; junction bases not matched to a gene: 10. DNA for the CDR3: TGCAGTGCTAGAGATCCCGGACAGGGGTTTGGATACGAGCAGTACTTC. Translating gives CSARDPGQGFGYEQYF.

This clonotype has a single count. Just one base apart from a much larger clone, this may be a read error. This sequence joins TRBV5-1 and TRBJ2-2, with 10 nucleotides matching TRBD1. Germline trimming cut 0 bases from V and 6 bases from J; bases unmatched to any gene: 5. Per the germline V gene, CDR1 is SGHRS and CDR2 is YFSETQ. The CDR3 spans 16 residues. CDR3 nucleotide sequence: TGCGCCAGCAGCTTGGGACAGGGGGCGCTCGCCGGGGAGCTGTTTTTT. Protein: CASSLGQGALAGELFF.

In this sample, this clonotype turned up a few times. V and J are TRBV12-3 or TRBV12-4 and TRBJ2-1, with D perhaps TRBD1 (5 bases). This CDR3 has 15 amino acids. Deletions cut 1 base from V and 2 bases from J, with 9 bases between. This CDR3 is CASSLGPGTYNEQFF. DNA for the CDR3: TGTGCCAGCAGTTTAGGGCCAGGGACCTACAATGAGCAGTTCTTC.

The chain combines TRBV5-1 with TRBJ2-7; D perhaps matches TRBD1 (5 bases). This CDR3 is built from 13 residues. Germline V gene lookup returns CDR1 SGHRS and CDR2 YFSETQ. Trimming shortened V by 1 base and J by 3 bases, and 8 bases separated the two germline ends. DNA of the CDR3: TGCGCCAGCAGCTTGAATACAGGCTACGAGCAGTACTTC. Amino acid sequence: CASSLNTGYEQYF. Variable domain in full (rest from reference TRBV5-1 and TRBJ2-7): KAGVTQTPRYLIKTRGQQVTLSCSPISGHRSVSWYQQTPGQGLQFLFEYFSETQRNKGNFPGRFSGRQFSNSRSEMNVSTLELGDSALYLCASSLNTGYEQYFGPGTRLTVT.

The sample holds a few counts of this clonotype. The chain carries TRBV20-1 and TRBJ2-2; D might be TRBD1 or TRBD2, each matching 5 bases. The length of the CDR3 is 14 residues. Trimming removed 5 bases at V and 6 bases at J, with 16 bases between. Per germline, CDR1 DFQATT and CDR2 SNEGSKA (reference sequence). The CDR3 nucleotides read TGCAGTGCTCGCCGGGACGGGACCGCCGGGGAGCTGTTTTTT. Protein: CSARRDGTAGELFF.

V usage is TRBV20-1 and J usage is TRBJ2-1, with a weak D call TRBD2 (6 bases). The V and J ends lost 6 bases and 5 bases respectively, with 23 bases between them. This CDR3 region has 16 residues. The germline V gene has CDR1 DFQATT and CDR2 SNEGSKA (reference sequence). CDR3 protein: CSAPASGLQGNNEQFF. DNA of the CDR3: TGCAGTGCCCCCGCCAGCGGGTTACAAGGGAACAATGAGCAGTTCTTC.

The chain is built from TRBV4-2 and TRBJ2-3; 7 nucleotides agree with TRBD1. The CDR3 loop spans 13 amino acids. J lost 5 bases, V lost 3 bases, and 2 bases had no gene match. Germline V gene sequence: CDR1 LGHNA, CDR2 YNFKEQ. The CDR3 region is CASSQTGKDTQYF. CDR3 coding DNA: TGTGCCAGCAGCCAGACAGGGAAAGATACGCAGTATTTT.

This clonotype was recorded only once. The chain links TRBV14 to TRBJ1-1; 7 positions match TRBD1. CDR3 length equals 16 residues. Germline V gene lookup returns CDR1 SGHDN and CDR2 FVKESK. V lost 3 bases and J lost 0; bases outside the gene matches: 7. The CDR3 DNA reads TGTGCCAGCAGCCATAGGGACAGTCGATTGAACACTGAAGCTTTCTTT. Protein: CASSHRDSRLNTEAFF.

This clonotype showed up just a few times. The J gene is TRBJ2-3, the V gene TRBV7-9; D remains ambiguous. Trimming pared 4 bases from V and 4 bases from J, leaving 6 bases between. This CDR3 is built from 12 residues. Germline CDR1 reads SEHNR; CDR2 reads FQNEAQ (reference sequence). The CDR3 loop reads CASSSGPDTQYF. CDR3 coding DNA: TGTGCCAGCAGCTCCGGCCCAGATACGCAGTATTTT.

This clonotype was seen a few times. The genes are TRBV12-3 or TRBV12-4 and TRBJ1-5, with unresolved D. Trimming pared 3 bases from V and 6 bases from J, leaving 6 bases between. This CDR3 has 12 amino acids. The CDR3 DNA reads TGTGCCAGCAGTTTGGCCCTTCAGCCCCAGCATTTT. This codes for CASSLALQPQHF.

This clonotype has only a few counts. A junction end diverges from the germline sequence, so it may reflect a read error. The chain recombines TRBV20-1 with TRBJ2-1, with D perhaps TRBD1 (6 bases). This CDR3 region has 16 residues. CDR1 is DFQATT, CDR2 SNEGSKA, per germline (reference sequence). The CDR3: CIARGGGAATYNEQFF. The CDR3 DNA reads TGCATTGCTAGAGGGGGTGGGGCTGCAACCTACAATGAGCAGTTCTTC.

The chain couples TRBV20-1 to TRBJ2-3; no clear D. Trimming cost V 2 bases and J 3 bases, with 15 bases left between them. In germline, CDR1 is DFQATT, CDR2 SNEGSKA (reference sequence). There are 15 residues in the CDR3. The CDR3 DNA reads as TGCAGTGCTAGAAGGCTCCGAGGTGGTACAGATACGCAGTATTTT. It specifies CSARRLRGGTDTQYF.